These T cell receptor beta chains were read from a single sample in a study of sequential checkpoint blockade in melanoma. Assay used: immunoSEQ multiplex PCR; TCRdb lists only in-frame clones, some missing. The sample has more than 9,500 clones; more than 65% are singletons. Sequences were derived from CD8+ T cells sorted from blood (inferred from file names), sampled from a patient given nivolumab and ipilimumab in sequence. The origin of the receptors is a human donor with melanoma. The CDR3 runs from the conserved cysteine through the conserved F or W. Each record gives: clone size, J gene, D gene, CDR3 length, V gene, CDR3 DNA, CDR3 protein. D genes are given only for firm matches. Not every row has a clone size; where given, it reads once, few, many or a size class.

>.|TRBJ1-3|.|17|TRBV4-1
TGCGCCAGCAGCCAAGACCGACAGACCTACTCTGGAAACACCATATATTTT
CASSQDRQTYSGNTIYF
>few|TRBJ2-7|TRBD2|13|TRBV28
TGTGCCAGCAAACCGCTAGCGGGAGCGGAGCAGTACTTC
CASKPLAGAEQYF
>few|TRBJ2-7|TRBD2|14|TRBV11-3
TGTGCCAGCAGCTTAAAACTAGCGGGAAACGAGCAGTACTTC
CASSLKLAGNEQYF
>few|TRBJ2-1|.|13|TRBV11-3
TGTGCCAGCAGCCCCGTTGGGGGCCTTGAGCAGTTCTTC
CASSPVGGLEQFF
>.|TRBJ2-7|TRBD2|16|TRBV7-9
TGTGCCAGCAGCCGGACTAGCGGGAGTACCCCCTACGAGCAGTACTTC
CASSRTSGSTPYEQYF
>.|TRBJ1-1|.|14|TRBV7-9
TGTGCCAGCCGCGTTTCTACAGAGAACACTGAAGCTTTCTTT
CASRVSTENTEAFF
>.|TRBJ2-3|TRBD2|17|TRBV10-3
TGTGCCATCAGTGAGCCCGTGACTAGCGGGGACTTAGATACGCAGTATTTT
CAISEPVTSGDLDTQYF
>.|TRBJ1-2|.|13|TRBV7-9
TGTGCCAGCACCCTACGTCCGGTGGATGGCTACACCTTC
CASTLRPVDGYTF
>.|TRBJ1-6|.|18|TRBV9
TGTGCCAGCAGCGTAGCGGGGGGCTATGGATCCTATAATTCACCCCTCCACTTT
CASSVAGGYGSYNSPLHF
>.|TRBJ2-1|TRBD2|17|TRBV28
TGTGCCAGCAGTAGGGGACTAGCGGGAGGGTTCTACAATGAGCAGTTCTTC
CASSRGLAGGFYNEQFF
>few|TRBJ2-1|.|13|TRBV9
TGTGCCAGCAGCGGGGGAGTTGGCAATGAGCAGTTCTTC
CASSGGVGNEQFF
>.|TRBJ1-5|.|15|TRBV7-8
TGTGCCAGCAGCTTAGAGCAGGGGTACAATCAGCCCCAGCATTTT
CASSLEQGYNQPQHF
>.|TRBJ2-7|.|13|TRBV19
TGTGCCAGTAGTATCGGTCTGGCCTACGAGCAGTACTTC
CASSIGLAYEQYF
>once|TRBJ2-1|.|10|TRBV2
TGTGCCAGCAGTGCGAATGAGCAGTTCTTC
CASSANEQFF
>.|TRBJ2-2|TRBD2|14|TRBV6-4
TGTGCCAGCAGTGCCGGGGGGGACACCGGGGAGCTGTTTTTT
CASSAGGDTGELFF
>.|TRBJ1-5|TRBD1|13|TRBV6-5
TGTGCCAGCAGCCGTGACAGGGGACAGCCCCAGCATTTT
CASSRDRGQPQHF
>few|TRBJ1-1|TRBD1|15|TRBV27
TGTGCCAGCAGTCTCTCAGGGGGCGTAAAAACTGAAGCTTTCTTT
CASSLSGGVKTEAFF
>.|TRBJ2-2|TRBD2|15|TRBV28
TGTGCCACCACTTCGACTAGCAGGTCCACCGGGGAGCTGTTTTTT
CATTSTSRSTGELFF
>.|TRBJ2-1|TRBD2|19|TRBV28
TGTGCCAGCAGTACCCGGACACCGGGACTAGCGGGAGGGCCTCATGAGCAGTTCTTC
CASSTRTPGLAGGPHEQFF
>.|TRBJ2-3|.|17|TRBV28
TGTGCCAGCAGTTTACCAATAACAGGGACTACTACAGATACGCAGTATTTT
CASSLPITGTTTDTQYF
>few|TRBJ2-1|.|12|TRBV7-9
TGTGCCAGCAGCTCCGCAGGGCGTCCCTGGTTCTTC
CASSSAGRPWFF
>.|TRBJ1-5|.|17|TRBV5-6
TGTGCCAGCAGCACCCACCCCCGGGACTTTGGCAATCAGCCCCAGCATTTT
CASSTHPRDFGNQPQHF
>.|TRBJ1-1|.|13|TRBV27
TGTGCCAGCAGATTTTTAGAGGGCACTGAAGCTTTCTTT
CASRFLEGTEAFF
>.|TRBJ2-7|TRBD1|12|TRBV6-1
TGTGCCAGCAGAGACAGGGGCCACGAGCAGTACTTC
CASRDRGHEQYF
>.|TRBJ1-6|TRBD1|14|TRBV5-8
TGTGCCAGCAGCCTTGGGACAGCCAATTCACCCCTCCACTTT
CASSLGTANSPLHF
>.|TRBJ2-3|TRBD2|16|TRBV9
TGTGCCAGCAGCGTAAGACTAGCGGGAGGGCCAGATACGCAGTATTTT
CASSVRLAGGPDTQYF
>.|TRBJ2-7|TRBD2|16|TRBV28
TGTGCCAGCAGTTTGCAAACTAGCGGGTCTTCCTACGAGCAGTACTTC
CASSLQTSGSSYEQYF
>.|TRBJ1-2|.|14|TRBV7-9
TGTGCCAGCACCCCGGGGAGGGATCGACATGGCTACACCTTC
CASTPGRDRHGYTF
>once|TRBJ2-5|TRBD2|13|TRBV14
TGTGCCAGCAGCCAGACTAGCGAAGAGACCCAGTACTTC
CASSQTSEETQYF
>.|TRBJ2-3|TRBD2|16|TRBV9
TGTGCCAGCAGCCCAAAGACTAGCGGGAGCTTAGATACGCAGTATTTT
CASSPKTSGSLDTQYF
>.|TRBJ2-1|TRBD2|16|TRBV11-2
TGTGCCAGCAGCTTAACTCTAGCGGGAGGAGGGAATGAGCAGTTCTTC
CASSLTLAGGGNEQFF
>.|TRBJ2-1|TRBD2|15|TRBV6-6
TGTGCCAGCAGGTCACGTAGCGGGAGGGCGAATGAGCAGTTCTTC
CASRSRSGRANEQFF
>.|TRBJ2-3|.|15|TRBV10-2
TGCGCCAGCAGTGAGTTATCTACGGGCACAGATACGCAGTATTTT
CASSELSTGTDTQYF
>.|TRBJ2-1|.|17|TRBV7-9
TGTGCCAGCACAGCTGGGGGGGGACAGGCTAGGTTCAATGAGCAGTTCTTC
CASTAGGGQARFNEQFF
>.|TRBJ1-1|.|13|TRBV5-6
TGTGCCAGCAGCTTGGACAGGGTGGAGGAAGCTTTCTTT
CASSLDRVEEAFF
>.|TRBJ2-6|.|14|TRBV5-8
TGTGCCAGCAGCCAGGCAACCGGGGCCAACGTCCTGACTTTC
CASSQATGANVLTF
>.|TRBJ2-5|TRBD1|13|TRBV13
TGTGCCAGCAGCACGACAGGGGAAGAGACCCAGTACTTC
CASSTTGEETQYF
>.|TRBJ1-2|.|14|TRBV28
TGTGCCAGCAGTTTGGTCGCGTATAACTATGGCTACACCTTC
CASSLVAYNYGYTF
>.|TRBJ1-2|.|14|TRBV5-6
TGTGCCAGCAGTCACGAACAGGGATACTATGGCTACACCTTC
CASSHEQGYYGYTF
>.|TRBJ2-2|.|16|TRBV10-3
TGTGCCATCAGTGGCAGGGGGGACAACGAAGCCGGGGAGCTGTTTTTT
CAISGRGDNEAGELFF
>few|TRBJ1-1|.|12|TRBV9
TGTGCCAGCAGCAGACGGGGAGCTGAAGCTTTCTTT
CASSRRGAEAFF
>.|TRBJ2-7|TRBD2|14|TRBV4-1
TGCGCCAGCAGCCAAGTTGGGGACTACTACGAGCAGTACTTC
CASSQVGDYYEQYF
>.|TRBJ2-1|.|15|TRBV6-5
TGTGCCAGCAGATCCGGACAGAACCCCTACAATGAGCAGTTCTTC
CASRSGQNPYNEQFF
>few|TRBJ2-2|.|15|TRBV9
TGTGCCAGCAGCCCATCTATCAAGAGGACCGGGGAGCTGTTTTTT
CASSPSIKRTGELFF
>.|TRBJ1-2|TRBD1|14|TRBV6-1
TGTGCCACCAGGGGGGGGGCGAGGAGCTATGGCTACACCTTC
CATRGGARSYGYTF
>.|TRBJ2-1|TRBD2|14|TRBV10-2
TGCGCCAGCGCATTGGGCGCGGGGGGCAATGAGCAGTTCTTC
CASALGAGGNEQFF
>.|TRBJ2-7|.|13|TRBV6-1
TGTGCCAGCAGACACCGGGACAACGGGGAGCAGTACTTC
CASRHRDNGEQYF
>.|TRBJ2-3|TRBD2|17|TRBV11-2
TGTGCCAGCAGCTTATTCCTAGCGGGGGTGCCAGGAGATACGCAGTATTTT
CASSLFLAGVPGDTQYF
>.|TRBJ2-7|TRBD1|14|TRBV6-1
TGTGCCAGCAGTTTCCCGGGACAGAGCTACGAGCAGTACTTC
CASSFPGQSYEQYF
>.|TRBJ2-3|.|16|TRBV6-1
TGTGCCAGCAGTGCGATAAGGGGGGGGAGCACAGATACGCAGTATTTT
CASSAIRGGSTDTQYF
>.|TRBJ2-4|TRBD2|17|TRBV6-4
TGTGCCAGCAGTGAAGAAGCGGGGGGGATAGCCAAAAACATTCAGTACTTC
CASSEEAGGIAKNIQYF
>.|TRBJ1-3|.|16|TRBV15
TGTGCCACCAGCAGAGATCTGGGACTGGTAGGAAACACCATATATTTT
CATSRDLGLVGNTIYF
>.|TRBJ2-7|TRBD2|19|TRBV7-9
TGTGCCAGCAGCTTTTCCACCGGGACTAGCGGGAGAGACTCCTACGAGCAGTACTTC
CASSFSTGTSGRDSYEQYF
>.|TRBJ1-2|.|14|TRBV5-6
TGTGCCAGCAGCTTGGCTTCCGGGGTTTATGGCTACACCTTC
CASSLASGVYGYTF
>.|TRBJ2-7|.|13|TRBV6-5
TGTGCCAGCAGCTTCGGGTCGAACTACGAGCAGTACTTC
CASSFGSNYEQYF
>.|TRBJ2-3|.|15|TRBV7-9
TGTGCCAGCAGCCCACCGGGACTGAGCACAGATACGCAGTATTTT
CASSPPGLSTDTQYF
>.|TRBJ2-3|TRBD2|16|TRBV7-8
TGTGCCAGCAGCTGGACTCTAGCGGGGAGCACAGATACGCAGTATTTT
CASSWTLAGSTDTQYF